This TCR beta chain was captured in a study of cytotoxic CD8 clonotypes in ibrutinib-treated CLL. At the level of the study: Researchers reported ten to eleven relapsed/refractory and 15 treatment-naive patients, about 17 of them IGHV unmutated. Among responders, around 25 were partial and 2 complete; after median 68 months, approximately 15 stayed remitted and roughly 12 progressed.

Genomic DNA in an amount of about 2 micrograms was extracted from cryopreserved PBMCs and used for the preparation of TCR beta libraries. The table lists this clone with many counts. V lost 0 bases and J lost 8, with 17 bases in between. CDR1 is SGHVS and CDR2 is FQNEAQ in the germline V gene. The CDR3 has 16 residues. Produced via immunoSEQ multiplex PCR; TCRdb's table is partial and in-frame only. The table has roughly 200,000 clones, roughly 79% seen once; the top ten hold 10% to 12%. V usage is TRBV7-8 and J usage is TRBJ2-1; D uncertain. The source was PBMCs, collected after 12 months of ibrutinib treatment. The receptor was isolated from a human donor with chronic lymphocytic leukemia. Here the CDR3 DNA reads TGTGCCAGCAGCTTAGCTGGGTACCCCAGTGGACATGAGCAGTTCTTC. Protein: CASSLAGYPSGHEQFF.